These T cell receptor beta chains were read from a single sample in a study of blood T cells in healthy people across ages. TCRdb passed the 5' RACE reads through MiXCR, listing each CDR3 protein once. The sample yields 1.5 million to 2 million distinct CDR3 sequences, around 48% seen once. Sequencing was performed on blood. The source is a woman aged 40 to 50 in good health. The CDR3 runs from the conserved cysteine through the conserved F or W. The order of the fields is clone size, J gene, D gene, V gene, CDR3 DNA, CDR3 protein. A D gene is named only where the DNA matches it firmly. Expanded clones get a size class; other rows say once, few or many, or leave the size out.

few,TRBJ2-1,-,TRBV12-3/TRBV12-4,TGTGCCAGCAGCTCCATAGGGGTTGAGCAGTTCTTC,CASSSIGVEQFF
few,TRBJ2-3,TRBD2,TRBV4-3,TGCGCCAGCAGCCAAGTAGCTAGCGGGGGGGGTAGAGATACGCAGTATTTT,CASSQVASGGGRDTQYF
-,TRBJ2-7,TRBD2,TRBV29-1,TGCAGCGTCTCGGGACTAAACTCCTACAATGAGCAGTACTTC,CSVSGLNSYNEQYF
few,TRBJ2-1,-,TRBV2,TGTGCCATACGTAACAGGGTAAGGGCGGCTGAGCAGTTCTTC,CAIRNRVRAAEQFF
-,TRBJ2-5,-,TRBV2,TGTGCCAGCAGTGAAGAGGGGGGCGGACCGACCCAGTACTTC,CASSEEGGGPTQYF
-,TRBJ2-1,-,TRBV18,TGTGCCAGCTCACCACGGCCCGAACCCAGGTTACGGGGTTACAATGAGCAGTTCTTC,CASSPRPEPRLRGYNEQFF
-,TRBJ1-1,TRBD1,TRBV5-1,TGCGCCAGCAGCCGTACCGGGACAGGGGGCCGGGTGGACACTGAAGCTTTCTTT,CASSRTGTGGRVDTEAFF
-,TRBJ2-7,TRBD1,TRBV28,TGTGCCAGCAGCCTTCGGGGACAGGGGACCGGCGAGCAGTACTTC,CASSLRGQGTGEQYF
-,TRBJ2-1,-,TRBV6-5,TGTGCCAGCAGTGACTCGAGGGGGAACAATGAGCAGTTCTTC,CASSDSRGNNEQFF
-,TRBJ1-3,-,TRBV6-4,TGTGCCAGCAGTGATGGCTCTGGAAACACCATATATTTT,CASSDGSGNTIYF
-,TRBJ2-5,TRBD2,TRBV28,TGTGCCAGCAGCTCCTCAACCCAGGGACTAGCGGGGGTGGCGAAGACCCAGTACTTC,CASSSSTQGLAGVAKTQYF
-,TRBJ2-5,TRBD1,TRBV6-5,TGTGCCAGCAGACAGGGGGTGTCGGGTGAGCAGTACTTC,CASRQGVSGEQYF
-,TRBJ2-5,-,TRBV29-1,TGCAGCGTTTGGGTTGGGCTCAATGAGCAGTACTTC,CSVWVGLNEQYF
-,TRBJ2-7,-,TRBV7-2,TGTGCCAGCAGCTTAATCCCTGGGACTTCAGCTTACGAGCAGTACTTC,CASSLIPGTSAYEQYF
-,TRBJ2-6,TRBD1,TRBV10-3,TGTGCCATCAGGGACAGGGAGTACTCTGGGGCCAACGTCCTGACTTTC,CAIRDREYSGANVLTF
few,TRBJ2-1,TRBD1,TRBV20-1,TGCAGTGCTAGAACCACAGGGGAGTGGAATGAGCAGTTCTTC,CSARTTGEWNEQFF